Below are 31 T cell receptor beta chains sequenced from a single sample in a study of blood T cell repertoires in COVID-19. The assay was immunoSEQ multiplex PCR, and TCRdb's table has in-frame clones only and misses some. This table has about 18,000 clones, roughly 93% appearing once. The sample was peripheral blood. The origin of the receptors is a human donor in a cohort sampled during active COVID-19.

Concerning this clone: An end of the junction differs from the germline gene, which may be a read error. This chain joins TRBV7-7 and TRBJ2-5; the D gene could be TRBD1 or TRBD2 (5 bases each). Germline CDR1 is SSHAT and CDR2 is FNYEAQ (reference sequence). The CDR3 runs 16 residues. The CDR3 region is CASSLAPGAGQETQYF. CDR3 sequence (DNA): TGTGCTAGCAGCTTAGCGCCAGGCGCAGGGCAAGAGACCCAGTACTTC.

The table lists this clone with a few counts. The rearrangement links TRBV29-1 to TRBJ2-7; 8 positions match TRBD1. The CDR3 spans 14 residues. V lost 5 bases and J lost 0; bases outside the gene matches: 6. CDR1 SQVTM and CDR2 ANQGSEA come from the germline V gene. The CDR3: CSVTPGQASYEQYF. The CDR3 bases are TGCAGCGTTACGCCGGGACAGGCCTCCTACGAGCAGTACTTC.

V gene TRBV28 combines with J gene TRBJ2-2, with D possibly TRBD1 on 5 matching bases. The ends were cut back, 3 bases at V and 4 bases at J, with 9 bases in the middle. Germline assignment: CDR1 MDHEN and CDR2 SYDVKM. This CDR3 has 14 residues. The chain's CDR3 is CASSLQGVTGELFF. Here the CDR3 DNA reads TGTGCCAGCAGTTTGCAGGGCGTCACCGGGGAGCTGTTTTTT. Supplemented by reference TRBV28 and TRBJ2-2, the full variable domain reads DVKVTQSSRYLVKRTGEKVFLECVQDMDHENMFWYRQDPGLGLRLIYFSYDVKMKEKGDIPEGYSVSREKKERFSLILESASTNQTSMYLCASSLQGVTGELFFGEGSRLTVL.

This clone was seen a few times. The chain employs TRBV19 and TRBJ1-6; D unresolved. V lost 3 bases and J lost 7, with 16 bases in between. CDR3 length: 16 amino acids. Germline values: CDR1 LNHDA, CDR2 SQIVND (reference sequence). The CDR3 DNA follows: TGTGCCAGTAGTATTCCGGGGTCTGGGAAGAATTCACCCCTCCACTTT. This gives the protein CASSIPGSGKNSPLHF.

This chain uses TRBV3-1 (or the pseudogene TRBV3-2) with TRBJ1-6; D remains unclear. The CDR3 loop spans 18 amino acids. V was pared by 0 bases and J by 8 bases, with 20 bases between. The germline CDR1 and CDR2 sequences are LGHDT and YNNKEL (reference sequence). The CDR3 sequence is CASSQDLGGPRIHSPLHF. The CDR3 DNA is TGTGCCAGCAGCCAAGATTTAGGAGGACCGAGAATTCATTCACCCCTCCACTTT.

This sequence joins TRBV19 and TRBJ2-6; maybe TRBD1 (6 bases). Germline V CDR1 and CDR2: LNHDA, SQIVND (reference sequence). This CDR3 spans 15 amino acids. Trimming removed 7 bases at V and 2 bases at J, with 12 bases between. In DNA form, the CDR3 reads TGTGCCAGTACCCAGGGGTGGGCTGGGGCCAACGTCCTGACTTTC. Encoded protein: CASTQGWAGANVLTF.

This chain connects TRBV6-5 to TRBJ2-2; maybe TRBD1 (6 bases). CDR1 is MNHEY, CDR2 SVGAGI, per germline. This CDR3 is 12 amino acids long. The ends were cut back, 9 bases at V and 4 bases at J, with 9 bases in the middle. The CDR3 DNA sequence: TGTGCCAGTTACAGGGTCACCGGGGAGCTGTTTTTT. Translation gives CASYRVTGELFF.

The chain has TRBV9 and TRBJ2-2, with 7 bases matching TRBD1. CDR3 length: 17 amino acids. V lost 4 bases to trimming and J lost 6 bases; unmatched junction nucleotides: 15. CDR1 is SGDLS, CDR2 YYNGEE, per germline. The CDR3 sequence: CASSPTLGQSLAGELFF. The DNA for the CDR3 is TGTGCCAGCAGCCCGACCCTGGGACAGAGCTTGGCCGGGGAGCTGTTTTTT.

J is TRBJ2-1 and V is TRBV5-4; D is perhaps TRBD1 (6 bases). The V end was cut by 0 bases, the J end by 0 bases, with 10 bases between. The CDR3 loop spans 16 amino acids. Germline V gene sequence: CDR1 SGHNT, CDR2 YYREEE (reference sequence). The CDR3 region is CASSLDPGASYNEQFF. As DNA, the CDR3 is TGTGCCAGCAGCTTGGATCCAGGGGCCTCCTACAATGAGCAGTTCTTC.

As for this clone: The same CDR3 can be traced to other DNA sequences in this sample. The V and J genes are TRBV11-2 and TRBJ2-5; possibly TRBD2 for D (6 bases). Trimming took off 1 base at V and 4 bases at J, with 13 bases between the two ends. Germline loops: CDR1 SGHAT, CDR2 FQNNGV. The CDR3 length is 15 residues. The CDR3 coding sequence is TGTGCCAGCAGCTTAGCTGGGGGGAGTGTAGAGACCCAGTACTTC. Encoded protein: CASSLAGGSVETQYF.

The gene calls are TRBV27 and TRBJ2-7, with TRBD1 identical over 7 bases. From germline, CDR1 is MNHEY and CDR2 SMNVEV (reference sequence). The CDR3 has 9 residues. For the CDR3, the DNA is TGTGCCAGCAGTTCACAGGGGCGGGTC. This sequence encodes CASSSQGRV.

The chain carries TRBV27 and TRBJ1-2, with 8 bases lining up with TRBD1. CDR3 size: 15 residues. The J segment lost 2 bases and the V segment lost 0 bases, leaving 2 bases of the junction unmatched. Germline V gives CDR1 MNHEY, CDR2 SMNVEV (reference sequence). The CDR3 reads CASSLSYRGNYGYTF. The CDR3 coding sequence is TGTGCCAGCAGTTTATCTTACAGGGGGAACTATGGCTACACCTTC.

This clone was detected only once. The chain carries TRBV3-1 (or the pseudogene TRBV3-2) and TRBJ1-2; D is unresolved. The CDR3 is made up of 13 amino acids. Trimming shortened V by 2 bases and J by 2 bases, and 6 bases separated the two germline ends. Germline assignment: CDR1 LGHDT and CDR2 YNNKEL (reference sequence). CDR3 region: CASSQSRNYGYTF. The CDR3, as DNA: TGTGCCAGCAGCCAATCGAGGAACTATGGCTACACCTTC.

CDR3 sequence reads: CAWRGWGDTEAFF. The CDR3 bases are TGTGCCTGGAGGGGGTGGGGAGACACTGAAGCTTTCTTT. The chain combines TRBV30 with TRBJ1-1; D not certain. Trimming stripped 3 bases from V and 3 bases from J, with 11 bases between. The CDR3 spans 13 residues. In germline, CDR1 is GTSNPN, CDR2 SVGIG (reference sequence).

The chain combines TRBV9 with TRBJ2-7, with 10 bases aligning to TRBD1. The germline V gene encodes CDR1 SGDLS and CDR2 YYNGEE. V shed 3 bases and J 2 bases; nucleotides not matched to a gene: 8. The CDR3 contains 16 residues. In nucleotides, the CDR3 is TGTGCCAGCAGCGCGGGGGGGACAGGGGTTACCTACGAGCAGTACTTC. It codes for CASSAGGTGVTYEQYF.

CDR3 sequence: CSASLEETQYF. The CDR3 DNA is TGCAGTGCTAGTTTAGAAGAGACCCAGTACTTC. The chain is built from TRBV20-1 and TRBJ2-5; D uncertain. The CDR3 extends over 11 amino acids. Per the germline V gene, CDR1 is DFQATT and CDR2 is SNEGSKA (reference sequence). The V end lost 3 bases, the J end lost 3 bases, and 5 bases lay between the germline ends.

The chain links TRBV5-1 to TRBJ1-1; D is undetermined. The length of the CDR3 is 16 residues. Germline CDR1 reads SGHRS; CDR2 reads YFSETQ. The ends were cut back, 3 bases at V and 4 bases at J, with 19 bases in the middle. This CDR3 reads CASSYERSVIGTEAFF. The CDR3 DNA sequence: TGCGCCAGCAGCTACGAGAGAAGCGTGATAGGCACTGAAGCTTTCTTT.

The chain couples TRBV12-3 or TRBV12-4 to TRBJ2-7; TRBD1 agrees at 8 bases. V trimming: 6 bases; J trimming: 5 bases; junction bases outside the gene matches: 3. The CDR3 has 12 amino acids. The CDR3 reads CASSGQGNEQYF. For the CDR3, the DNA is TGTGCCAGCAGCGGACAGGGCAACGAGCAGTACTTC.

By share of the sample, this clone is medium-sized. The J gene is TRBJ2-1, the V gene TRBV19; D uncertain. CDR3 length: 12 residues. Trimming left V 6 bases short and J 4 bases short, with 7 bases between. Germline V lookup: CDR1 LNHDA, CDR2 SQIVND (reference sequence). The CDR3 sequence is CASRANYNEQFF. The CDR3 DNA reads as TGTGCCAGTAGGGCAAATTACAATGAGCAGTTCTTC.

The chain recombines TRBV6-6 with TRBJ2-1, with D unresolved. The ends were cut back, 6 bases at V and 4 bases at J, with 16 bases in the middle. Germline assignment: CDR1 MNHNY and CDR2 SVGAGI (reference sequence). CDR3 length: 15 residues. DNA for the CDR3: TGTGCCAGCAGCGTAAGAAACGCCGGGTACAATGAGCAGTTCTTC. This translates into CASSVRNAGYNEQFF.

The J gene is TRBJ2-1, the V gene TRBV6-5; D unresolved. V lost 10 bases and J lost 10, with 14 bases in between. Germline CDR1 reads MNHEY; CDR2 reads SVGAGI. The CDR3 runs 11 residues. The CDR3 reads CATILAAEQFF. CDR3 DNA sequence: TGTGCCACCATTCTCGCGGCAGAGCAGTTCTTC.

This chain joins TRBV10-3 and TRBJ2-5; 9 nucleotides agree with TRBD1. The ends lost 6 bases at V and 5 bases at J; junction bases unmatched: 13. This CDR3 has 16 amino acids. Germline-derived CDR1 and CDR2 are ENHRY and SYGVKD. CDR3 in amino acids: CAIRDTDRGSLETQYF. The CDR3 bases are TGTGCCATCAGGGATACGGACAGGGGATCCTTGGAGACCCAGTACTTC.

This chain uses TRBV28 with TRBJ1-1; 7 nucleotides match TRBD1. The CDR3 contains 14 residues. Germline CDR1 and CDR2: MDHEN and SYDVKM. After removal of 6 bases from V and 6 bases from J, the junction contained 10 bases not matched to a gene. The CDR3 here is CASRKTGSFPEAFF. In DNA, the CDR3 is TGTGCCAGCAGGAAGACAGGGTCTTTCCCTGAAGCTTTCTTT.

The chain has TRBV5-1 and TRBJ1-2, with TRBD1 matching 11 bases. Per the germline V gene, CDR1 is SGHRS and CDR2 is YFSETQ. Trimming took 1 base from V and 4 from J; bases not matched to a gene: 9. This CDR3 is 17 amino acids long. This CDR3 is CASSLNPGTGGPYGYTF. DNA of the CDR3: TGCGCCAGCAGCTTGAATCCCGGGACAGGGGGGCCCTATGGCTACACCTTC.

J is TRBJ2-7 and V is TRBV11-2, with D possibly matching TRBD2 (5 bases). V shed 5 bases and J shed 2 bases, with 22 bases lying between them. The CDR3 has 17 amino acids. Germline V lookup: CDR1 SGHAT, CDR2 FQNNGV. The CDR3 here is CASSLEPPGLRTYEQYF. The DNA of the CDR3 is TGTGCCAGCAGCCTCGAACCCCCCGGACTTAGAACCTACGAGCAGTACTTC.

The chain employs TRBV3-1 (or the pseudogene TRBV3-2) and TRBJ1-2, with D uncertain. Deletions cut 3 bases from V and 2 bases from J, with 19 bases between. Germline CDR1 is LGHDT and CDR2 is YNNKEL (reference sequence). This CDR3 is built from 17 residues. CDR3 in amino acids: CASSHGPAGGRNYGYTF. CDR3 nucleotide sequence: TGTGCCAGCAGCCATGGCCCCGCTGGAGGGAGAAACTATGGCTACACCTTC.

The chain recombines TRBV6-2 or TRBV6-3 with TRBJ2-5; D remains unclear. From germline, CDR1 is MNHEY and CDR2 SVGEGT. There are 14 residues in the CDR3. The V end lost 2 bases, the J end lost 5 bases, and 12 bases lay between the germline ends. CDR3 DNA sequence: TGTGCCAGCAGTTACCCCTCGATCGGGGAGACCCAGTACTTC. It translates to CASSYPSIGETQYF.

The chain has TRBV28 and TRBJ1-1; possibly TRBD1 for D (6 bases). This CDR3 region has 12 residues. The V gene lost 11 bases and the J gene lost 10 bases, with 20 bases spanning the gap. Looked up from germline, CDR1 is MDHEN and CDR2 is SYDVKM. The DNA for the CDR3 is TGTGCCCACATGGGGGCGATAGCCCGAGCTTTCTTT. This encodes CAHMGAIARAFF.

V is TRBV28 and J is TRBJ2-1; 10 positions agree with TRBD2. V lost 6 bases and J lost 4; bases outside the gene matches: 9. Germline CDR1 reads MDHEN; CDR2 reads SYDVKM. The CDR3 is made up of 16 amino acids. CDR3 DNA: TGTGCCAGCAGGTTAGGGGGACTAGCGTCTTACAATGAGCAGTTCTTC. Translated: CASRLGGLASYNEQFF. The full variable domain, its missing parts supplied by reference TRBV28 and TRBJ2-1, is DVKVTQSSRYLVKRTGEKVFLECVQDMDHENMFWYRQDPGLGLRLIYFSYDVKMKEKGDIPEGYSVSREKKERFSLILESASTNQTSMYLCASRLGGLASYNEQFFGPGTRLTVL.

The CDR3 reads CASSPSLRTGVHYGYTF. Here the CDR3 DNA reads TGTGCCAGCAGCCCGAGCCTTCGGACAGGGGTACACTATGGCTACACCTTC. The chain has TRBV7-9 and TRBJ1-2; the match to TRBD1 covers 9 bases. The CDR3 extends over 17 amino acids. The germline CDR1 and CDR2 sequences are SEHNR and FQNEAQ (reference sequence). The V segment lost 5 bases and the J segment 3 bases; nucleotides outside the gene matches: 13.

The chain uses TRBV28 and TRBJ2-5; D call uncertain. The CDR3 sequence is 12 residues long. Germline V gene sequence: CDR1 MDHEN, CDR2 SYDVKM. Deletions cut 4 bases from V and 5 bases from J, with 8 bases between. This CDR3 is CASSWQLETQYF. The CDR3 nucleotides are TGTGCCAGCAGTTGGCAGTTGGAGACCCAGTACTTC.